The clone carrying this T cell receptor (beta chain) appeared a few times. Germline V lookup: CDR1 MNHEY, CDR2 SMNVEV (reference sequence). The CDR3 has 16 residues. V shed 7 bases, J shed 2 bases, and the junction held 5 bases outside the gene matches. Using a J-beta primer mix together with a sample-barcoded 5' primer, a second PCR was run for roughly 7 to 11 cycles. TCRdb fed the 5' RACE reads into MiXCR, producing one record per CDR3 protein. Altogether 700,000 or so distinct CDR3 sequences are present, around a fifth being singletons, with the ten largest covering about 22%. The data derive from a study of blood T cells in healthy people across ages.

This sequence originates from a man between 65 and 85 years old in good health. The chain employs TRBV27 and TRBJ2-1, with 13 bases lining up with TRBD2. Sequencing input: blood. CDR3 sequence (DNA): TGTGCCAGCACGGGACTAGCGGGAACTCCCTACAATGAGCAGTTCTTC. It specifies CASTGLAGTPYNEQFF.